Each of the 22 T cell receptor beta chains below was sequenced from the same sample in a study of blood T cell repertoires in COVID-19. The repertoire was sequenced with immunoSEQ multiplex PCR; TCRdb's copy has only in-frame clones and lacks some. Of approximately 70,000 clones listed, 75% to 85% were seen once; the top ten hold about 18%. The sequenced material came from peripheral blood. These receptors all come from an older man who had recovered from COVID-19.

In its sample, this clone was seen a few times. The chain uses TRBV7-9 and TRBJ2-7; TRBD1 agrees at 8 bases. V dropped 4 bases and J dropped 6; count of bases not matched to a gene: 5. Germline CDR1 reads SEHNR; CDR2 reads FQNEAQ (reference sequence). This CDR3 comprises 13 residues. The CDR3 DNA sequence: TGTGCCAGCAGCTACGGACAGGGTGGCGAGCAGTACTTC. Encoded protein: CASSYGQGGEQYF.

This chain links TRBV11-3 with TRBJ2-1; TRBD2 matches 16 bases. V dropped 1 base and J dropped 4; count of bases not matched to a gene: 7. This CDR3 is built from 19 residues. CDR1 SGHNT and CDR2 YENEEA come from the germline V gene. The CDR3 sequence is CASSLVFGTSGGAYNEQFF. The CDR3 DNA sequence: TGTGCCAGCAGCTTAGTTTTCGGGACTAGCGGGGGGGCGTACAATGAGCAGTTCTTC.

The chain joins TRBV3-1 (or the pseudogene TRBV3-2) to TRBJ2-1; tentative D call: TRBD2 (7 bases). Trimming cost V 4 bases and J 12 bases, with 22 bases left between them. This CDR3 spans 15 amino acids. Germline V gene data show CDR1 as LGHDT and CDR2 as YNNKEL (reference sequence). Here the CDR3 reads CASSPSAGGSGMQFF. CDR3 DNA sequence: TGTGCCAGCAGCCCCTCGGCCGGGGGCAGCGGGATGCAGTTCTTC.

The chain couples TRBV5-8 to TRBJ1-1; the match to TRBD1 covers 7 bases. CDR3 length: 14 residues. Germline CDR1 reads SGHTS; CDR2 reads YDEGEE. V was clipped by 3 bases and J by 1 base; unmatched bases: 3. The CDR3 protein is CASSSDRANTEAFF. CDR3 nucleotides: TGTGCCAGCAGCTCCGACAGGGCGAACACTGAAGCTTTCTTT.

V usage is TRBV5-1 and J usage is TRBJ2-1; 13 bases agree with TRBD2. Germline CDR1 SGHRS, CDR2 YFSETQ. CDR3 length equals 18 residues. The V and J ends lost 4 bases and 6 bases, in that order; junction bases with no gene match: 13. The CDR3 sequence is CASSAGTSGNRGRNEQFF. DNA of the CDR3: TGCGCCAGCAGCGCCGGGACTAGCGGGAATAGGGGGCGCAATGAGCAGTTCTTC.

This chain connects TRBV5-7 to TRBJ1-5; 7 positions match TRBD1. TRBV5-7 qualifies as an ORF whose function is uncertain. This CDR3 contains 13 residues. J gave up 7 bases and V 4 bases, and 5 bases lay outside the gene matches. The CDR3: CASSHRGWQPQHF. The CDR3 nucleotides are TGTGCCAGCAGCCACAGGGGATGGCAGCCCCAGCATTTT.

The CDR3 protein is CASSIGTGSSYNEQFF. The CDR3 region has the DNA TGTGCCAGTAGTATCGGGACAGGGAGCTCCTACAATGAGCAGTTCTTC. The chain uses TRBV19 and TRBJ2-1; 9 bases fit TRBD1. V lost 3 bases to trimming and J lost 0 bases; unmatched junction nucleotides: 3. This CDR3 is 16 amino acids long. The germline CDR1 and CDR2 sequences are LNHDA and SQIVND (reference sequence).

This clone has only a few counts. CDR3 nucleotides: TGTGCCAGCAGCTTAGGGCAGTCCGAGCAGTACTTC. This sequence encodes CASSLGQSEQYF. The chain employs TRBV11-2 and TRBJ2-7; no clear D. This CDR3 comprises 12 residues. V was pared by 1 base and J by 6 bases, with 7 bases between. Germline V lookup: CDR1 SGHAT, CDR2 FQNNGV.

The CDR3 DNA follows: TGTGCCAGCAGCTTACTTGGGGCGACGTCGGAAAAACTGTTTTTT. Translated, it gives CASSLLGATSEKLFF. V and J are TRBV11-2 and TRBJ1-4, with a weak D call TRBD1 (5 bases). Trimming took off 2 bases at V and 8 bases at J, with 15 bases between the two ends. Germline V gives CDR1 SGHAT, CDR2 FQNNGV. The CDR3 extends over 15 amino acids. Full variable domain (missing parts from reference TRBV11-2 and TRBJ1-4): EAGVAQSPRYKIIEKRQSVAFWCNPISGHATLYWYQQILGQGPKLLIQFQNNGVVDDSQLPKDRFSAERLKGVDSTLKIQPAKLEDSAVYLCASSLLGATSEKLFFGSGTQLSVL.

The V call is TRBV11-3, the J call TRBJ1-3; D gene unclear. Trimming removed 3 bases from V and 8 bases from J, with 11 bases in between. CDR1 and CDR2 from the germline V gene are SGHNT and YENEEA. The CDR3 sequence is 13 residues long. CDR3 loop: CASSLTERDTIYF. In DNA, the CDR3 is TGTGCCAGCAGCTTGACGGAGAGGGACACCATATATTTT.

This sequence joins TRBV18 and TRBJ1-1; tentatively, D is TRBD1 (5 bases). The CDR3 is 14 residues long. Germline V lookup: CDR1 KGHSH, CDR2 LQKENI. V lost 5 bases and J lost 4, with 14 bases in between. CDR3 bases: TGTGCCAGCTCAACAACGTGGGGCGCCACTGAAGCTTTCTTT. Its protein product is CASSTTWGATEAFF.

The rearrangement links TRBV14 to TRBJ2-1, with D unclear. Germline V gene lookup returns CDR1 SGHDN and CDR2 FVKESK. This CDR3 spans 14 amino acids. V lost 0 bases to trimming and J lost 7 bases, with 10 bases between them. CDR3 in amino acids: CASSQENPNNEQFF. The CDR3, as DNA: TGTGCCAGCAGCCAAGAAAACCCTAATAATGAGCAGTTCTTC.

The chain carries TRBV7-9 and TRBJ2-5, with 11 bases lining up with TRBD1. The CDR3 consists of 16 residues. Germline loops: CDR1 SEHNR, CDR2 FQNEAQ (reference sequence). V shed 5 bases, J shed 7 bases, and the junction held 12 bases outside the gene matches. The CDR3 nucleotides are TGTGCCAGCAGCCGTCTAAGGGGACAGGGGGATCCGACCCAGTACTTC. Protein sequence: CASSRLRGQGDPTQYF. Together with reference TRBV7-9 and TRBJ2-5, the CDR3 gives the full variable domain: DTGVSQNPRHKITKRGQNVTFRCDPISEHNRLYWYRQTLGQGPEFLTYFQNEAQLEKSRLLSDRFSAERPKGSFSTLEIQRTEQGDSAMYLCASSRLRGQGDPTQYFGPGTRLLVL.

The chain is built from TRBV29-1 and TRBJ1-2; no clear D gene. Trimming took off 6 bases at V and 7 bases at J, with 21 bases between the two ends. CDR3 size: 14 residues. Germline loops: CDR1 SQVTM, CDR2 ANQGSEA. CDR3 protein: CSVGTRVESGGYTF. CDR3 DNA sequence: TGCAGCGTCGGAACTCGAGTGGAGTCCGGTGGCTACACCTTC. Filled out from reference TRBV29-1 and TRBJ1-2, the complete variable domain reads SAVISQKPSRDICQRGTSLTIQCQVDSQVTMMFWYRQQPGQSLTLIATANQGSEATYESGFVIDKFPISRPNLTFSTLTVSNMSPEDSSIYLCSVGTRVESGGYTFGSGTRLTVV.

The V and J genes are TRBV11-2 and TRBJ2-2; D remains ambiguous. Trimming stripped 0 bases from V and 6 bases from J, with 8 bases between. This CDR3 contains 14 residues. CDR1 SGHAT and CDR2 FQNNGV come from the germline V gene. The CDR3 bases are TGTGCCAGCAGCTTAGATTTGCGGCCCGGGGAGCTGTTTTTT. As protein: CASSLDLRPGELFF.

The chain has TRBV29-1 and TRBJ1-1; tentative D call: TRBD1 (5 bases). V was trimmed by 4 bases and J by 1 base, leaving 10 bases between them. The CDR3 is 13 residues long. Germline lookup yields CDR1 SQVTM and CDR2 ANQGSEA. This CDR3 is CSVGQTANTEAFF. In DNA form, the CDR3 reads TGCAGCGTTGGACAGACGGCGAACACTGAAGCTTTCTTT.

A single count supports this clone. This chain connects TRBV18 to TRBJ2-2, with TRBD2 identical over 10 bases. This CDR3 has 16 residues. V lost 6 bases and J lost 0; bases outside the gene matches: 4. Per the germline V gene, CDR1 is KGHSH and CDR2 is LQKENI. In DNA form, the CDR3 reads TGTGCCAGCTCTCGACTAGCGGGTGCGAACACCGGGGAGCTGTTTTTT. It is translated as CASSRLAGANTGELFF.

The chain couples TRBV7-9 to TRBJ1-5; a possible D gene is TRBD1 (6 bases). V shed 1 base and J shed 4 bases, with 8 bases lying between them. The germline CDR1 and CDR2 sequences are SEHNR and FQNEAQ (reference sequence). There are 14 residues in the CDR3. Here the CDR3 DNA reads TGTGCCAGCAGCTTAGGTGGGACAAATCAGCCCCAGCATTTT. This translates into CASSLGGTNQPQHF.

Comment on this clone: The sample contains more than one DNA sequence encoding this CDR3. The chain employs TRBV19 and TRBJ2-2, with D perhaps matching TRBD2 (5 bases). Trimming shortened V by 9 bases and J by 3 bases, and 11 bases separated the two germline ends. CDR3 length: 13 residues. CDR1 LNHDA and CDR2 SQIVND come from the germline V gene (reference sequence). This CDR3 reads CASSRGYTGELFF. The CDR3 DNA reads as TGTGCCAGCAGTCGGGGATACACCGGGGAGCTGTTTTTT.

The chain uses TRBV5-6 and TRBJ1-1, with 8 bases matching TRBD1. Germline V gene sequence: CDR1 SGHDT, CDR2 YYEEEE. This CDR3 region has 16 residues. Trimming removed 4 bases from V and 0 bases from J; junction bases left unmatched: 8. The CDR3 DNA sequence: TGTGCCAGCAGCCCCCGAACAGGGGGAGTGAACACTGAAGCTTTCTTT. Translating it yields CASSPRTGGVNTEAFF.

Here the CDR3 DNA reads TGCGCCAGCAGCTTGGACCAGGGGAACATTCAGTACTTC. Protein: CASSLDQGNIQYF. The genes are TRBV5-1 and TRBJ2-4, with D possibly matching TRBD1 (6 bases). Trimming removed 0 bases from V and 7 bases from J, with 8 bases in between. The CDR3 covers 13 residues. CDR1 is SGHRS and CDR2 is YFSETQ in the germline V gene.

The chain links TRBV2 to TRBJ2-5; 7 positions agree with TRBD1. With V trimmed by 6 bases and J by 5 bases, 6 bases remained unmatched. Germline V gene sequence: CDR1 SNHLY, CDR2 FYNNEI. The CDR3 runs to 13 residues. The CDR3 DNA reads TGTGCCAGCAGCGGGGACAGTTGGGAGACCCAGTACTTC. It specifies CASSGDSWETQYF.